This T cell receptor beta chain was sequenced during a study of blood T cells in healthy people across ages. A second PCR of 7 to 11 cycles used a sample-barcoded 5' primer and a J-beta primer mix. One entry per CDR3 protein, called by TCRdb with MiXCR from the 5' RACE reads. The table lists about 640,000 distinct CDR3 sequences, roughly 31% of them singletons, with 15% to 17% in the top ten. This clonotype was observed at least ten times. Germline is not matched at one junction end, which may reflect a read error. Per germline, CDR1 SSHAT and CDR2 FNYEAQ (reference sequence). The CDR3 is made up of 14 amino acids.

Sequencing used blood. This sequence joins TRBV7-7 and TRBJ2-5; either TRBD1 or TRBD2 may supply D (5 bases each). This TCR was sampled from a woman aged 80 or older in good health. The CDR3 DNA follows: TGTGCTAGCAGCATCCGGGACCACCAAGAGACCCAGTACTTC. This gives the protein CASSIRDHQETQYF.